The rows below give T cell receptor beta chains drawn from one sample of a study of monozygotic twins with inflammatory bowel disease. TCRdb reprocessed the 5' RACE reads and reports one entry per CDR3 protein, with no DNA. This table holds hundreds of thousands of distinct CDR3 sequences. Material: blood. Receptor source: a human donor with ulcerative colitis or Crohn's disease, or a healthy co-twin of an affected twin (not recorded which). The CDR3 runs from the conserved cysteine through the conserved F or W. The order of the fields is CDR3 protein, J gene, V gene.

CDR3: CASSVQVELATGELFF
J: TRBJ2-2
V: TRBV7-8

CDR3: CASSFLGGPNTGELFF
J: TRBJ2-2
V: TRBV5-5

CDR3: CASSLYGLSSYNEQFF
J: TRBJ2-1
V: TRBV28

CDR3: CASSALGYEQYF
J: TRBJ2-7
V: TRBV5-1

CDR3: CSASPWTSGRQDTQYF
J: TRBJ2-3
V: TRBV20-1

CDR3: CASSQGGGNTEAFF
J: TRBJ1-1
V: TRBV4-1

CDR3: CASSRPGFYEKLFF
J: TRBJ1-4
V: TRBV7-9

CDR3: CAISQTQDYSNQPQHF
J: TRBJ1-5
V: TRBV10-3

CDR3: CASSLMAAGANVLTF
J: TRBJ2-6
V: TRBV12-3/TRBV12-4

CDR3: CSASAGTDYGYTF
J: TRBJ1-2
V: TRBV20-1

CDR3: CASSHPGTGGYYEQYF
J: TRBJ2-7
V: TRBV4-1

CDR3: CASSPDGAGVKYF
J: TRBJ2-7
V: TRBV7-2

CDR3: CASSSSAWVTEAFF
J: TRBJ1-1
V: TRBV7-2

CDR3: CATAGGPLSGNTIYF
J: TRBJ1-3
V: TRBV15

CDR3: CASSPRDLLSGELFF
J: TRBJ2-2
V: TRBV9

CDR3: CASSRLAGVDTQYF
J: TRBJ2-3
V: TRBV7-2

CDR3: CASRIGTDTYEQYF
J: TRBJ2-7
V: TRBV28

CDR3: CASSLLWTKQGFPGELFF
J: TRBJ2-2
V: TRBV5-5

CDR3: CSAVPRDSEYEQYF
J: TRBJ2-7
V: TRBV29-1

CDR3: CASSRAAGVHEQYF
J: TRBJ2-7
V: TRBV7-9

CDR3: CASSSGLASQETQYF
J: TRBJ2-5
V: TRBV11-2

CDR3: CSAREGASYEQYF
J: TRBJ2-7
V: TRBV20-1

CDR3: CSARRGEDLAIQYF
J: TRBJ2-4
V: TRBV20-1

CDR3: CASSPSRLDTIYF
J: TRBJ1-3
V: TRBV18

CDR3: CASSLAAQGPNQPQHF
J: TRBJ1-5
V: TRBV7-2

CDR3: CASSLVASGSGEQFF
J: TRBJ2-1
V: TRBV7-2

CDR3: CASSKPTGTYDQPQHF
J: TRBJ1-5
V: TRBV6-1

CDR3: CSARDLAGGPGYEQYF
J: TRBJ2-7
V: TRBV20-1